The present entry profiles one T cell receptor beta chain with its context. This sample was taken from a study of cytomegalovirus exposure and HLA in healthy donors. Study-level background: A preliminary data release comprised tens of millions of unique TCRs obtained from HLA-typed donors.

V shed 0 bases and J shed 0 bases, with 8 bases lying between them. Germline V lookup: CDR1 KGHSH, CDR2 LQKENI. This CDR3 region has 16 residues. Amplification used 60 Vbeta primers and 13 Jbeta primers. The repertoire was sequenced with immunoSEQ multiplex PCR; TCRdb's copy has only in-frame clones and lacks some. The data show 110,000 or so clones, roughly 76% seen once. The V and J genes are TRBV18 and TRBJ2-2; a weak D match, TRBD1 (5 bases). This sequence originates from a man aged 45-60 years in good health and CMV-seropositive. Sequenced material: PBMCs. This CDR3 reads CASSPPQGTNTGELFF. The CDR3 DNA reads TGTGCCAGCTCACCACCGCAGGGAACGAACACCGGGGAGCTGTTTTTT.